This entry features one T cell receptor (beta chain) sequence. The data derive from a study of blood T cell repertoires in COVID-19. Overall study: From the United States, Italy and Spain came samples of acute and convalescent COVID-19. Sample material is recorded as cDNA or gDNA derived from T cells, B-cell-depleted T cells, or PBMCs.

Using immunoSEQ multiplex PCR, the repertoire was profiled, and TCRdb retains in-frame clones only, with some absent. This table holds roughly 33,000 clones, 75% to 90% found once. Input material: peripheral blood. The receptor comes from an elderly man with active COVID-19.

CDR3 nucleotides: TGTGCCAGCAGCTTAGTGGGCTTATCGGGACTGTACCAAGAGACCCAGTACTTC. Protein sequence: CASSLVGLSGLYQETQYF. V is TRBV11-2 and J is TRBJ2-5; D perhaps matches TRBD2 (6 bases). CDR1 SGHAT and CDR2 FQNNGV come from the germline V gene. With 1 base removed from V and 0 bases from J, the gap between germline ends came to 18 bases. The CDR3 contains 18 residues.